This paragraph covers one TCR beta chain sequence. This sample is part of a study of early T cells in non-severe SARS-CoV-2 infection. Whole-study context: The sequenced material was bulk RNA from unsorted whole blood, and its chains were unpaired.

The V gene end was trimmed by 8 bases and the J gene end by 5 bases; junction bases not matched to a gene: 12. Germline CDR1 reads MDHEN; CDR2 reads SYDVKM. The CDR3 is made up of 14 amino acids. TCRdb used MiXCR to reprocess the 5' RACE reads, holding one entry per CDR3 protein. Among tens of thousands of distinct CDR3 sequences listed, 4.3% were seen once. This clonotype originated in an adult who was a healthcare worker with PCR-confirmed SARS-CoV-2 infection or an uninfected control (not recorded which). The sequenced sample was whole blood. The V call is TRBV28, the J call TRBJ2-7; the match to TRBD2 covers 7 bases. The CDR3, as DNA: TGTGCCAGCGGAGCACCGGGACTACTGGACGAGCAGTACTTC. The encoded protein is CASGAPGLLDEQYF.